What follows are 24 T cell receptor beta chains derived from one specimen sequenced in a study of cytomegalovirus exposure and HLA in healthy donors. With 60 Vbeta and 13 Jbeta primers, the PCR was carried out. Produced via immunoSEQ multiplex PCR; TCRdb's table is partial and in-frame only. The sample records 100,000 to 150,000 clones, approximately 80% being singletons. Material: PBMCs. These receptors all stem from a male donor in good health and CMV-seropositive.

This chain connects TRBV19 to TRBJ1-1, with TRBD1 as a possible D gene (6 bases). The germline V gene has CDR1 LNHDA and CDR2 SQIVND (reference sequence). CDR3 length: 12 amino acids. V was shortened by 4 bases and J by 5 bases, with 8 bases between the two germline ends. CDR3 amino acids: CASSNRVTEAFF. CDR3 sequence (DNA): TGTGCCAGTAGTAACAGGGTGACTGAAGCTTTCTTT.

This chain uses TRBV18 with TRBJ2-3; 7 nucleotides agree with TRBD2. Germline V gene lookup returns CDR1 KGHSH and CDR2 LQKENI. J lost 5 bases, V lost 6 bases, and 14 bases had no gene match. The CDR3 is 16 residues long. CDR3 DNA sequence: TGTGCCAGCTCGGGGACTAACGGGAAGAGGGGAGATACGCAGTATTTT. Translating gives CASSGTNGKRGDTQYF.

This clone was counted a single time. This chain uses TRBV10-3 with TRBJ2-7; no clear D gene. The CDR3 length is 14 residues. The V gene's germline CDR1 is ENHRY and CDR2 SYGVKD. Trimming cost V 2 bases and J 2 bases, with 10 bases left between them. CDR3 region: CAISEGQVPYEQYF. CDR3 coding DNA: TGTGCCATCAGTGAGGGGCAGGTCCCCTACGAGCAGTACTTC.

The rearrangement links TRBV5-1 to TRBJ2-1; 12 bases are shared with TRBD1. CDR1 and CDR2 from the germline V gene are SGHRS and YFSETQ. J gave up 5 bases and V 4 bases, and 7 bases lay outside the gene matches. The CDR3 contains 16 residues. Here the CDR3 DNA reads TGCGCCAGCAGCCCCCCGGGACAGGGGGCTAACAATGAGCAGTTCTTC. Translated, it gives CASSPPGQGANNEQFF.

The chain combines TRBV4-1 with TRBJ1-2; perhaps TRBD1 as D (6 bases). With 6 bases removed from V and 4 bases from J, the gap between germline ends came to 12 bases. This CDR3 has 13 residues. Germline assignment: CDR1 MGHRA and CDR2 YSYEKL. CDR3 residues: CASSTTGIYGYTF. CDR3 sequence (DNA): TGCGCCAGCAGTACCACAGGGATCTATGGCTACACCTTC.

The genes are TRBV19 and TRBJ2-1; D ambiguous. V gave up 4 bases and J gave up 0 bases, with 16 bases separating them. Germline V gene lookup returns CDR1 LNHDA and CDR2 SQIVND (reference sequence). The CDR3 covers 17 residues. CDR3 DNA sequence: TGTGCCAGTAGTACCACGCCCGCTTGGAGCTCCTACAATGAGCAGTTCTTC. It translates to CASSTTPAWSSYNEQFF.

The chain employs TRBV6-1 and TRBJ1-6, with TRBD1 as a possible D gene (5 bases). The CDR3 covers 14 residues. The V gene lost 6 bases and the J gene lost 6 bases, with 12 bases spanning the gap. Germline V lookup: CDR1 MNHNS, CDR2 SASEGT. CDR3: CASSPRAPNSPLHF. CDR3 bases: TGTGCCAGCAGCCCCAGGGCCCCTAATTCACCCCTCCACTTT.

CDR3 nucleotides: TGTGCCAGCAGTTCACAGAGCTCCTACAATGAGCAGTTCTTC. Translated: CASSSQSSYNEQFF. This chain uses TRBV6-6 with TRBJ2-1; unclear D gene. V was shortened by 4 bases and J by 0 bases, with 7 bases between the two germline ends. The CDR3 has 14 residues. The germline CDR1 and CDR2 sequences are MNHNY and SVGAGI (reference sequence).

This chain connects TRBV29-1 to TRBJ1-5, with D unclear. The germline V and J ends were trimmed by 7 bases and 6 bases, with 16 bases remaining between them. The CDR3 is made up of 13 amino acids. CDR1 and CDR2 from the germline V gene are SQVTM and ANQGSEA. The CDR3: CSALFGVSQPQHF. DNA for the CDR3: TGCAGCGCCCTGTTCGGGGTCAGTCAGCCCCAGCATTTT.

V and J are TRBV9 and TRBJ2-3, with 7 bases lining up with TRBD1. V gave up 4 bases and J gave up 4 bases; unmatched junction bases: 3. From germline, CDR1 is SGDLS and CDR2 YYNGEE. CDR3 length equals 13 residues. The DNA of the CDR3 is TGTGCCAGCAGCCCGGGACAGCCAGATACGCAGTATTTT. Translating it yields CASSPGQPDTQYF.

Comments on this clone: Within the sample, other DNA sequences also encode this same CDR3. The chain uses TRBV5-4 and TRBJ2-5, with 11 bases lining up with TRBD2. J was trimmed by 2 bases and V by 3 bases; bases with no gene match: 3. The germline CDR1 and CDR2 sequences are SGHNT and YYREEE (reference sequence). CDR3 length: 15 amino acids. CDR3 amino acids: CASSWGTSGQETQYF. Written as DNA, the CDR3 is TGTGCCAGCAGCTGGGGGACTAGCGGACAAGAGACCCAGTACTTC.

The V and J genes are TRBV30 and TRBJ2-1, with a weak D call TRBD1 (5 bases). The V end lost 0 bases, the J end lost 10 bases, and 13 bases lay between the germline ends. The germline V gene encodes CDR1 GTSNPN and CDR2 SVGIG (reference sequence). This CDR3 comprises 13 residues. The CDR3 region has the DNA TGTGCCTGGAGTGTGTCCCGCGCAGGGGAGCAGTTCTTC. Its translation is CAWSVSRAGEQFF.

This clone was observed once. The chain combines TRBV15 with TRBJ1-5; D might be TRBD1 (5 bases). Trimming removed 3 bases from V and 1 base from J, with 10 bases in between. Germline CDR1 reads LNHNV; CDR2 reads YYDKDF (reference sequence). The length of the CDR3 is 15 residues. CDR3 residues: CATSREWGSNQPQHF. In nucleotides, the CDR3 is TGTGCCACCAGCAGGGAGTGGGGCAGCAATCAGCCCCAGCATTTT. The variable domain in full, with the rest retrieved from reference TRBV15 and TRBJ1-5, is DAMVIQNPRYQVTQFGKPVTLSCSQTLNHNVMYWYQQKSSQAPKLLFHYYDKDFNNEADTPDNFQSRRPNTSFCFLDIRSPGLGDTAMYLCATSREWGSNQPQHFGDGTRLSIL.

This clone turned up a few times. This sequence joins TRBV5-8 and TRBJ2-1; tentatively, D is TRBD1 (6 bases). CDR3 size: 17 residues. Germline loops: CDR1 SGHTS, CDR2 YDEGEE. V lost 3 bases and J lost 2, with 18 bases in between. The CDR3 DNA reads as TGTGCCAGCAGCTGGCCCCCAGACAGGCCAACCTACAATGAGCAGTTCTTC. Translation gives CASSWPPDRPTYNEQFF.

V gene TRBV27 combines with J gene TRBJ2-7, with 9 bases fitting TRBD1. Losses at the gene ends were 4 bases for V and 0 bases for J; bases not matched to a gene: 7. CDR3 length: 16 amino acids. Germline CDR1 and CDR2: MNHEY and SMNVEV (reference sequence). DNA of the CDR3: TGTGCCAGCAGTTCCCCGGGACAGGGCGGCTCCTACGAGCAGTACTTC. Its protein is CASSSPGQGGSYEQYF.

The chain recombines TRBV27 with TRBJ1-2, with a weak D call TRBD1 (5 bases). Germline V gene data show CDR1 as MNHEY and CDR2 as SMNVEV (reference sequence). The V end lost 6 bases, the J end lost 2 bases, and 10 bases lay between the germline ends. This CDR3 has 13 residues. CDR3 sequence reads: CASSPAGNYGYTF. CDR3 nucleotides: TGTGCCAGCAGCCCTGCAGGGAACTATGGCTACACCTTC.

The V and J genes are TRBV5-1 and TRBJ1-6; 9 bases match TRBD1. Trimming took 1 base from V and 7 from J; bases not matched to a gene: 6. This CDR3 spans 16 amino acids. The germline V gene has CDR1 SGHRS and CDR2 YFSETQ. The CDR3 DNA follows: TGCGCCAGCAGCTTGTCGGACAGGGGCTTGAATTCACCCCTCCACTTT. It yields the protein CASSLSDRGLNSPLHF.

The V call is TRBV29-1, the J call TRBJ2-2, with D uncertain. Germline V gives CDR1 SQVTM, CDR2 ANQGSEA. The CDR3 runs 13 residues. Trimming removed 1 base at V and 1 base at J, with 4 bases between. CDR3 sequence: CSVEAGNTGELFF. DNA of the CDR3: TGCAGCGTTGAAGCAGGGAACACCGGGGAGCTGTTTTTT.

This clone was found once. The V call is TRBV28, the J call TRBJ1-2; TRBD1 matches at 8 bases. The V gene end was trimmed by 1 base and the J gene end by 3 bases; junction bases not matched to a gene: 7. The CDR3 is 16 residues long. CDR1 and CDR2 (germline): MDHEN, SYDVKM. The chain's CDR3 is CASSLYIPGGDYGYTF. The CDR3, as DNA: TGTGCCAGCAGTTTATATATTCCAGGGGGCGACTATGGCTACACCTTC.

Of note for this clone: Other DNA sequences in this sample translate to the same CDR3. The chain employs TRBV7-8 and TRBJ2-5; possibly TRBD2 for D (8 bases). The ends were cut back, 5 bases at V and 1 base at J, with 32 bases in the middle. The CDR3 runs to 21 residues. Germline-derived CDR1 and CDR2 are SGHVS and FQNEAQ. CDR3 sequence (DNA): TGTGCCAGCAGCCAACGGACTGGACTAGCAGGGGGATCGACCCTCCAAGAGACCCAGTACTTC. It encodes CASSQRTGLAGGSTLQETQYF.

This clone was counted only a few times. The chain recombines TRBV9 with TRBJ1-3; TRBD1 might be the D (5 bases). This CDR3 is 15 amino acids long. In germline, CDR1 is SGDLS, CDR2 YYNGEE. V lost 3 bases to trimming and J lost 0 bases, with 10 bases between them. In nucleotides, the CDR3 is TGTGCCAGCAGCGCCCTAGGGGTCTCTGGAAACACCATATATTTT. Residues: CASSALGVSGNTIYF.

The chain uses TRBV7-2 and TRBJ1-1, with D hard to call. Germline V gives CDR1 SGHTA, CDR2 FQGNSA. CDR3 length: 13 residues. Trimming cost V 6 bases and J 4 bases, with 12 bases left between them. The CDR3 DNA reads as TGTGCCAGCAGAAGCGAACGGGGCACTGAAGCTTTCTTT. Translation gives CASRSERGTEAFF.

Turning to this clone: Other DNA variants within this sample encode the same CDR3. The rearrangement uses TRBV5-4 and TRBJ1-4; unclear D gene. V was clipped by 2 bases and J by 0 bases, with 11 bases between them. The germline gives CDR1 SGHNT, CDR2 YYREEE (reference sequence). This CDR3 region has 16 residues. CDR3 region: CASSFGEGATNEKLFF. The DNA of the CDR3 is TGTGCCAGCAGCTTTGGGGAGGGTGCAACTAATGAAAAACTGTTTTTT. Based on the CDR3 plus reference TRBV5-4 and TRBJ1-4, the full variable domain is ETGVTQSPTHLIKTRGQQVTLRCSSQSGHNTVSWYQQALGQGPQFIFQYYREEENGRGNFPPRFSGLQFPNYSSELNVNALELDDSALYLCASSFGEGATNEKLFFGSGTQLSVL.

The chain carries TRBV28 and TRBJ1-3; TRBD1 matches at 7 bases. Germline CDR1 and CDR2: MDHEN and SYDVKM. With 6 bases clipped from V and 4 bases from J, the junction kept 15 bases outside the gene matches. The CDR3 has 17 residues. In DNA, the CDR3 is TGTGCCAGCAGCCTTAGGGGGCCTTTGTTATTAGGAAACACCATATATTTT. It yields the protein CASSLRGPLLLGNTIYF. The whole variable domain, remainder taken from reference TRBV28 and TRBJ1-3, is DVKVTQSSRYLVKRTGEKVFLECVQDMDHENMFWYRQDPGLGLRLIYFSYDVKMKEKGDIPEGYSVSREKKERFSLILESASTNQTSMYLCASSLRGPLLLGNTIYFGEGSWLTVV.